This TCR beta chain stems from a study of cytomegalovirus exposure and HLA in healthy donors. The study, taken as a whole, reports: Likely technical artifact: a cluster of highly shared sequence variants. Accounts indicate the classifier identified cytomegalovirus status with strong specificity and sensitivity. Reportedly, fewer N-insertions than the roughly 700-donor mean appeared in an Asian-associated ancestry cluster in a later analysis.

Primers: 60 Vbeta forward and 13 Jbeta reverse. As handled by the study authors: Later, an analysis found approximately 80 million unique TCR beta chains, and roughly 10 million of these were shared. Data came from immunoSEQ multiplex PCR; TCRdb stores just in-frame clones and leaves some out. The V and J calls and the clone size are those of that table, but D and trimming were determined from the DNA. The table records about 180,000 clones, around 80% of them present only once. Points on this clone: Antigen unknown.

V was shortened by 1 base and J by 2 bases, with 12 bases between the two germline ends. Germline V gene sequence: CDR1 SGHTA, CDR2 FQGTGA. This CDR3 spans 15 amino acids. The sequence was collected from a girl aged 2 to 9 in good health and CMV-seropositive. The sample was PBMCs. The chain employs TRBV7-3 and TRBJ2-7; no definite D call. CDR3 DNA: TGTGCCAGCAGCTTAAATGCAGTATCCACCTACGAGCAGTACTTC. It codes for CASSLNAVSTYEQYF. The whole variable domain, filled in from reference TRBV7-3 and TRBJ2-7, reads GAGVSQTPSNKVTEKGKYVELRCDPISGHTALYWYRQSLGQGPEFLIYFQGTGAADDSGLPNDRFFAVRPEGSVSTLKIQRTERGDSAVYLCASSLNAVSTYEQYFGPGTRLTVT.